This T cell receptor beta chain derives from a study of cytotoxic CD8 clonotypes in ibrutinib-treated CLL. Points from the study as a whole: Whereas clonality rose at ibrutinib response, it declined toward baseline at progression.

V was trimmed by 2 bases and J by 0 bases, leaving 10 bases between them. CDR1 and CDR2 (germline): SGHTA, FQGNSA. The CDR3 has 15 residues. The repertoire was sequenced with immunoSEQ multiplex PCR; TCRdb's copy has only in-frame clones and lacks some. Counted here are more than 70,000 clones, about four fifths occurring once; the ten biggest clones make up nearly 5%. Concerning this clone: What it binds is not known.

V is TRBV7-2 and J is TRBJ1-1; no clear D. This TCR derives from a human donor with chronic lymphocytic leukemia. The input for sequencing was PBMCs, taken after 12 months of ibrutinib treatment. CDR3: CASSLSLLMNTEAFF. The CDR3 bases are TGTGCCAGCAGCTTATCATTGCTGATGAACACTGAAGCTTTCTTT.